This record concerns one T cell receptor (beta chain) sequence. This clone has more than one count but fewer than ten. The target of this receptor is not known. No base quality values were provided; no much bigger clone lies one nucleotide off. This sample stems from a study of cytomegalovirus exposure and HLA in healthy donors (dated by TCRdb to 2016 to 2017). For context, the study as a whole: An earlier analysis of roughly 610 of the donors reported 276 Gb of sequence data and 117 million unique TCR beta sequences obtained from about 170 million T cells. Among the roughly 390 genotyped donors, around 81% belonged to the genetic ancestry cluster associated with self-reported Caucasian donors. Typing coverage varied by locus: roughly 629-630 donors for A, B, C, DRB1 and DQB1; 500 to 550 for DQA1; around 570 for DPA1; roughly 470 for DPB1. A separate validation cohort of 100 to 150 different subjects was used in addition to the roughly 700-subject first cohort. An early release that covered roughly 600 HLA-typed donors contained approximately 300 gigabases of sequencing data and 70 million to 100 million unique TCR sequences. HLA typing covered class I and class II loci at four-digit resolution. Donor age, sex, ethnicity and CMV serostatus were collected together with the repertoire data. In the later analysis, no new phenotypic data were used to find candidate immune exposures; instead, reliance was placed on TCR beta sequences and their occurrence across donors. In an earlier analysis of 500 to 650 of the donors, high-throughput TCR beta sequencing was used to judge whether each TCR beta V gene segment behaved as functional or pseudogenic. Roughly 5 DR-DQ haplotypes were handled as single units for association and clustering, since linkage in the cohort was strong. All discovery cohort repertoires had been generated on a single sequencing platform. The study aimed to test whether cataloging public T cell receptors could reveal signatures of past pathogen exposure. The study used immunosequencing to profile the T cell repertoires of more than 650 subjects and linked those repertoires to cytomegalovirus serostatus. A later analysis re-examined previously published TCR beta repertoires from 500 to 700 donors and added high-resolution HLA genotyping to investigate patterns of TCR occurrence. Across about 370 genotyped donors of the cohort, an average of about 240,000 unique TCR beta nucleotide sequences per donor were sequenced, and 15% to 20% of those sequences were non-productive. High-throughput TCR immunosequencing, statistical association of individual TCRs with disease status, and machine learning were combined to predict cytomegalovirus infection status. A later genetic analysis took genome-wide SNP genotypes for about 55% of the roughly 670 donors and used that subset as a discovery cohort. General findings and caveats noted by the study authors: A group of highly shared sequence variants was considered likely to be a technical artifact of the sequencing pipeline. Compared with equally common non-associated chains, HLA-associated TCR beta chains in a later analysis were more clonally expanded and had lower generation probabilities. HLA typing was unavailable for some donors at each locus, so association tests used only the typed subset. The classifier was reported to diagnose cytomegalovirus status with high specificity and sensitivity in both the original and validation cohorts. A few of the identified cytomegalovirus-associated TCR beta chains were confirmed in vitro to be specific for cytomegalovirus antigens. The cohort was sequenced for TCR beta chains only, and without alpha or paired-chain data the features that could be detected were limited. The only immune exposure information available for the cohort was CMV serostatus. In an earlier analysis of some 550 of the donors, most TCR beta V segments were observed in productive rearrangements about 87% or about 30% of the time, broadly matching IMGT annotations. In a later analysis, most CMV-associated TCR beta chains were found to appear HLA-restricted, with HLA associations seemingly driven largely by CMV exposure. According to the authors, the approach could potentially be generalized to other disease states and immunological phenotypes. An association between a missense DCLRE1C variant and V-gene and J-gene trimming of TCR beta chains was found in a later genetic analysis and replicated in an independent cohort. Because counts were too low, seventeen rarely observed V segments, including chromosome 9 orphons, were excluded from the earlier analysis of around 590 of the donors. The presence/absence analyses assumed that sequencing depth was roughly uniform across donors, and that assumption may not be true. Linkage disequilibrium might explain the correlated functional status among segregating V segments, but an unknown experimental factor could not be excluded. A further reported finding was that TCR beta sequences accurately predicted the HLA-A and HLA-B alleles for most subjects in the first cohort. Across donors, most TCR sequences were observed very rarely, whereas some public TCRs were present in many individuals. A later analysis reported that several top co-occurrence clusters appeared linked to parvovirus B19, influenza, CMV and Epstein-Barr virus. Specific HLA alleles were associated with 15,000 to 20,000 TCR beta sequences at a false discovery rate of 0.05 in a later analysis. When HLA alleles, especially DR and DQ, strongly co-occurred, attributing TCR associations to individual alleles was difficult. In the study, about 150 TCR beta chains were listed as associated with cytomegalovirus. The 87-base-pair reads could not distinguish some IMGT-functional V segments, including TRBV6-2 and TRBV6-3, so those segments were excluded. A later analysis found that TCR association rates varied across HLA loci, with DRB1 alleles showing the most associated TCRs and HLA-C alleles the fewest. In a later genetic analysis, fewer N-insertions in productive TCRs were reported among donors in an Asian-associated ancestry cluster than the roughly 700-donor mean.

The germline V end is reduced by 1 base and the J end by 3 bases; junction bases left unmatched: 9. Its CDR3 holds 17 amino acids, cysteine through phenylalanine. The entry retains the CDR3 DNA only, 51 bases that are in frame from base 1. Reading the germline V gene gives CDR1 MGHRA and CDR2 YSYEKL. To prepare the library, the immunoSEQ multiplex PCR assay was applied. For the multiplex PCR, a mixture combining 60 forward primers for TCR Vbeta segments and 13 reverse primers for TCR Jbeta segments was used. The CDR3 region of rearranged TCR beta genes was amplified from genomic DNA by a multiplex PCR assay. The amplified TCR beta libraries were sequenced on the Illumina HiSeq System as 87-base-pair reads. Regarding the original processing steps: Across the roughly 670 repertoires, a later analysis counted tens of millions of unique TCR beta chains, around 11 million of which were shared by at least two donors. Raw reads were error-corrected and collapsed into unique sequences by a nearest-neighbor algorithm in which closely related sequences were merged to remove PCR and sequencing errors. CDR3 sequences were aligned to IMGT reference sequences to assign V, D and J gene segments. For a sequence to be retained, a match of at least six nucleotides was required to both a V gene segment and a J gene segment. A rearrangement counted as productive if the CDR3 had no stop codons and remained in frame with V and J, and every other rearrangement counted as non-productive. CDR3 was defined according to IMGT convention as the region running from the second conserved V-encoded cysteine to the conserved J-encoded phenylalanine. The earlier analysis of about 610 of the donors excluded any sequence lacking an unambiguous match to a single V gene segment. An earlier analysis of over 450 of the donors classified V segments as functional when productive rearrangements were above 56.7% and as segregating when the standard deviation between donors was above 5%. To diagnose cytomegalovirus status from the catalog of TCR beta chain sequences, a statistical classification framework was built. In a later analysis, V and J genes were assigned by comparing TCR nucleotide sequences against IMGT/GENE-DB human TR gene sequences. The TCRdist pipeline was used in a later analysis to assign CDR3 sequences and most-parsimonious VDJ recombination scenarios. A later analysis defined each TCR beta chain by its CDR3 amino acid sequence plus V-gene family, and excluded reads lacking a unique V-gene family. A later analysis removed 600 or so highly shared, low-generation-probability nucleotide sequences to deal with suspected cross-contamination and a sequencing artifact. For each public chain, a later analysis derived a clonal expansion index from normalized ranks of inferred template counts within each repertoire. In a later analysis, generation probabilities were computed using a VDJ recombination model fitted to out-of-frame rearrangements, and the results were checked against IGoR. In a later analysis, TCR-TCR, TCR-HLA and TCR-CMV co-occurrence was scored with hypergeometric tests, and a repertoire-size bias correction was applied to TCR pairs. To estimate false discovery rates, a later analysis permuted the HLA or CMV assignments 20 times. A later analysis grouped co-occurring TCRs with DBSCAN, adding TCRdist sequence similarity when clustering within HLA-allele-positive subsets. Repertoires with fewer than 30,000 or more than 120,000 public chains, plus five repertoires with anomalous nucleotide sharing, were excluded from co-occurrence clustering. Imported from immuneACCESS, the table was reduced by TCRdb to in-frame sequences with V and J called. These copies leave out some clones; in studies compared against another copy, an unresolved V gene accounts for under half, and the cause of the remainder is not known. V and J calls and clone size are copied from that table; D and trimming were computed from the DNA. This sample comprises fewer than 150,000 clones, 78% of them detected only once. The leading ten clones occupy 2.8% of the sample.

The cohort consisted of 666 healthy bone marrow donors. Cohort members were all nominally healthy when sampled, although unrecorded immune exposures were likely present. The donor was CMV seronegative and belonged to the group of 350 or so seronegative cohort members. A peripheral blood sample was provided by each donor, and peripheral blood mononuclear cells were used for TCR beta sequencing. Genomic DNA extraction from the blood cell samples was performed with the Qiagen DNeasy Blood Extraction Kit. The chain couples TRBV4-1 to TRBJ2-3; TRBD2 lines up with 8 middle nucleotides. The origin of this receptor is a male donor in good health and CMV-seronegative. Sequenced material: PBMCs. The DNA reads as follows: TGCGCCAGCAGCCAAGCGAAGAGCGGGGGAAGGACAGATACGCAGTATTTT. This codes for CASSQAKSGGRTDTQYF.